This TCR beta chain appears in the sequencing data of a study of spatial heterogeneity in lung cancer. Time point: blood at routine non-recurrence follow-up after resection. No cells were sorted before sequencing. The whole RNA sequenced was extracted from tumor, nontumor lung or frozen PBMC. TCRdb re-derived calls from the 5' RACE reads in MiXCR, one entry per CDR3 protein. The repertoire has 25,000 or so distinct CDR3 sequences, 5% to 6% of them found once; the top ten carry around 21%. At least ten counts were recorded for this clonotype. Germline V gene data show CDR1 as SGHAT and CDR2 as FQDESV (reference sequence). CDR3 length: 13 residues. V lost 3 bases and J 6 bases, leaving 9 bases between the germline ends.

The chain joins TRBV11-1 to TRBJ2-1, with a weak D call TRBD2 (7 bases). Material: PBMCs, obtained at follow-up. This clonotype was obtained from a male donor with early-stage non-small cell lung cancer. The CDR3 is CASSFGGPNEQFF. CDR3 DNA sequence: TGTGCCAGCAGCTTCGGGGGGCCCAATGAGCAGTTCTTC. Variable domain in full (rest from reference TRBV11-1 and TRBJ2-1): EAEVAQSPRYKITEKSQAVAFWCDPISGHATLYWYRQILGQGPELLVQFQDESVVDDSQLPKDRFSAERLKGVDSTLKIQPAELGDSAMYLCASSFGGPNEQFFGPGTRLTVL.